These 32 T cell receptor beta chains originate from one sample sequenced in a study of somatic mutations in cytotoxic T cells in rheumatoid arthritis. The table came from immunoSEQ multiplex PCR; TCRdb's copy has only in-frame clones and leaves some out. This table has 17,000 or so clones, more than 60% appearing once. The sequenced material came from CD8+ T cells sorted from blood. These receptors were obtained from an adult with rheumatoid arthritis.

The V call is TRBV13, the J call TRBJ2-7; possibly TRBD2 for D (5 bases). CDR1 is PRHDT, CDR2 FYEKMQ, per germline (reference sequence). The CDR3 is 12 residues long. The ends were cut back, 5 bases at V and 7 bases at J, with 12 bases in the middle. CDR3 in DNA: TGTGCCAGCAGCCCCCATCGAGGGGAGCAGTACTTC. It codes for CASSPHRGEQYF.

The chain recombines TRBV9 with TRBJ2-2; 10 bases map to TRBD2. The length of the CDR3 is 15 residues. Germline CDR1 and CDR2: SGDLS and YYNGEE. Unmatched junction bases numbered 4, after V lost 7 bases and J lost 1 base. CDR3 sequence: CASGTSGENTGELFF. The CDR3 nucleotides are TGTGCCAGCGGTACTAGCGGGGAGAACACCGGGGAGCTGTTTTTT.

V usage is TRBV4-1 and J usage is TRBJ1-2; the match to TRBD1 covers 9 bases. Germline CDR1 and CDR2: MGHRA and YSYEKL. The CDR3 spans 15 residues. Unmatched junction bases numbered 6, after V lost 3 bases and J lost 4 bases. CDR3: CASSHPTGGGYGYTF. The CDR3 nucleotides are TGCGCCAGCAGCCACCCAACAGGGGGCGGCTATGGCTACACCTTC.

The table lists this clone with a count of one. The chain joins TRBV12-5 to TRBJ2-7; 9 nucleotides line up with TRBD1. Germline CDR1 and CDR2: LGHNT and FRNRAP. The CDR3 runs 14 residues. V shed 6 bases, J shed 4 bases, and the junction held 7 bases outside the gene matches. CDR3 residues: CASGGPGQGYEQYF. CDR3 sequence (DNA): TGTGCTAGTGGGGGACCGGGACAGGGTTACGAGCAGTACTTC.

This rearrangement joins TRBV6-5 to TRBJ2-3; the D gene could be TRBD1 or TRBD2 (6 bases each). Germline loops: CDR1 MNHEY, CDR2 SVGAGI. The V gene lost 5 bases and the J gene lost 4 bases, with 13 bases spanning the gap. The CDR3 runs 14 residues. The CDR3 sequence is CASSPGASADTQYF. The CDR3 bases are TGTGCCAGCAGTCCGGGGGCATCGGCAGATACGCAGTATTTT.

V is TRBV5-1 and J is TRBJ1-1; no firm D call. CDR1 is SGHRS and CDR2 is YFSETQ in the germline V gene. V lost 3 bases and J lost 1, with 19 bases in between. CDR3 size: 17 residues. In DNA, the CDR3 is TGCGCCAGCAGCTCACGCTCCTACAAAGGACCGAACACTGAAGCTTTCTTT. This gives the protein CASSSRSYKGPNTEAFF.

The DNA for the CDR3 is TGTGCCAGCACCCCTCCTTCTGGGACAGGGGTCGGCGAGCAGTACTTC. Translated: CASTPPSGTGVGEQYF. The V call is TRBV7-9, the J call TRBJ2-7; 10 bases are shared with TRBD1. Trimming removed 7 bases from V and 6 bases from J; junction bases left unmatched: 15. Germline-derived CDR1 and CDR2 are SEHNR and FQNEAQ (reference sequence). The length of the CDR3 is 16 residues.

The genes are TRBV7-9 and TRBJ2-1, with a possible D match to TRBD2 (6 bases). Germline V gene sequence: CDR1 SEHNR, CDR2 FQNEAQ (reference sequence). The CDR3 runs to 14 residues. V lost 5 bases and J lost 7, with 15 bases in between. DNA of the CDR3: TGTGCCAGCAGCGGGCAAGGAGGGTGGAATGAGCAGTTCTTC. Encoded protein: CASSGQGGWNEQFF.

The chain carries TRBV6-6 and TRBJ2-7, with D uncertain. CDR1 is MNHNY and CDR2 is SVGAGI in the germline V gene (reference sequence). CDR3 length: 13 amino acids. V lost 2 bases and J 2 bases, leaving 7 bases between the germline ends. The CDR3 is CASSYGVAYEQYF. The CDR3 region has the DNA TGTGCCAGCAGTTACGGGGTCGCCTACGAGCAGTACTTC.

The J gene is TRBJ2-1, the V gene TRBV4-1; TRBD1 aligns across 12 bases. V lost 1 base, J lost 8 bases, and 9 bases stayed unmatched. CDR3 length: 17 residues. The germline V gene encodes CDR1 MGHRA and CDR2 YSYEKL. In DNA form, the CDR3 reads TGCGCCAGCAGCCAAGTTCCCGGGACAGGGGGCCGGGATGAGCAGTTCTTC. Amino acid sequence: CASSQVPGTGGRDEQFF.

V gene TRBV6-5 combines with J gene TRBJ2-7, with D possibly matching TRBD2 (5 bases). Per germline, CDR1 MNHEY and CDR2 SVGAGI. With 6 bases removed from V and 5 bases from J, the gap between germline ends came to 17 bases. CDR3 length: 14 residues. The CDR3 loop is CASRTRARTDEQYF. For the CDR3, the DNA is TGTGCCAGCAGAACTAGGGCCCGAACGGACGAGCAGTACTTC.

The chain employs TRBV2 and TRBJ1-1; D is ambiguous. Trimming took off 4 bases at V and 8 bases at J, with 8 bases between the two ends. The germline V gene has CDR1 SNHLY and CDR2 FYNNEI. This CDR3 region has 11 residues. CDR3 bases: TGTGCCAGCAGTGGGGCGGCCGAAGCTTTCTTT. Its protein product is CASSGAAEAFF.

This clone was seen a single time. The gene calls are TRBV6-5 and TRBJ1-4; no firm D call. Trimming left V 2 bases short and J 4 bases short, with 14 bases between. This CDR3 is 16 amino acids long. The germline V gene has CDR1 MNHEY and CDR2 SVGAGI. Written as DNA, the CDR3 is TGTGCCAGCAGTTACGCCCTTTCGGCCTTTAATGAAAAACTGTTTTTT. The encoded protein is CASSYALSAFNEKLFF.

The CDR3 protein is CASSYFGSYQETQYF. CDR3 bases: TGTGCCAGCAGTTACTTCGGATCGTATCAAGAGACCCAGTACTTC. V usage is TRBV6-5 and J usage is TRBJ2-5; unclear D gene. V was pared by 1 base and J by 2 bases, with 11 bases between. The CDR3 has 15 amino acids. Per germline, CDR1 MNHEY and CDR2 SVGAGI.

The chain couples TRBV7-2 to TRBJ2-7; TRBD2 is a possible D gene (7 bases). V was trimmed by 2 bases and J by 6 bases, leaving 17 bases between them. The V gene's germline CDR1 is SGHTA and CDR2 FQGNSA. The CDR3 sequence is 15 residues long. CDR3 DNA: TGTGCCAGCAGCTTAATAGGGGGGGGCCTGATCGAGCAGTACTTC. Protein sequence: CASSLIGGGLIEQYF. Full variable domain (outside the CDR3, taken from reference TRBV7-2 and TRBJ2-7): GAGVSQSPSNKVTEKGKDVELRCDPISGHTALYWYRQSLGQGLEFLIYFQGNSAPDKSGLPSDRFSAERTGGSVSTLTIQRTQQEDSAVYLCASSLIGGGLIEQYFGPGTRLTVT.

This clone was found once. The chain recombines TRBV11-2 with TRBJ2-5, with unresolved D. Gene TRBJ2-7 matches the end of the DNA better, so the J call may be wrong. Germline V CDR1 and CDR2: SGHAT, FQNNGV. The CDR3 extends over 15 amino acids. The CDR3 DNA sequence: TGTGCCAGCAGCTATATAGGTGGACGGCCTTACGAGCAGTACTTC. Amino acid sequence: CASSYIGGRPYEQYF.

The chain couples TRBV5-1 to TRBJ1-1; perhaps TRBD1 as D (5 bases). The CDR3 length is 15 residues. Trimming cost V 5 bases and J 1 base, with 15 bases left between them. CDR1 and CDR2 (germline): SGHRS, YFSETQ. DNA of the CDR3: TGCGCCAGCAGGAAATATATCGGGGGGAACACTGAAGCTTTCTTT. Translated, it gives CASRKYIGGNTEAFF.

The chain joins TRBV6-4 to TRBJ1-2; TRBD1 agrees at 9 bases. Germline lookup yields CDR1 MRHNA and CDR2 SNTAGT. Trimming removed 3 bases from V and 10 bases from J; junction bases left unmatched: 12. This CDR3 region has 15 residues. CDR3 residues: CASSESQGALPPYTF. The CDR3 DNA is TGTGCCAGCAGTGAATCACAGGGGGCGCTTCCCCCCTACACCTTC.

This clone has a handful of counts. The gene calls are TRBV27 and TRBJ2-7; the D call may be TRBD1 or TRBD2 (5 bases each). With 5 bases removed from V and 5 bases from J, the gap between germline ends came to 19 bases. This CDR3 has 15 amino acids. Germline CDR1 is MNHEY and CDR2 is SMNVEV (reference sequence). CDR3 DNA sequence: TGTGCCAGCAGTCTCGTCCCGAGGGGAACCGACGAGCAGTACTTC. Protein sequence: CASSLVPRGTDEQYF.

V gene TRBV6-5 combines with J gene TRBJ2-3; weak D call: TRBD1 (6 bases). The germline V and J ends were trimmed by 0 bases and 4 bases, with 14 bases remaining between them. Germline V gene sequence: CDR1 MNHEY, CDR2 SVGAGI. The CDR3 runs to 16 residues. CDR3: CASSYSGQDLADTQYF. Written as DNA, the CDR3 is TGTGCCAGCAGTTACTCGGGACAAGACCTGGCAGATACGCAGTATTTT.

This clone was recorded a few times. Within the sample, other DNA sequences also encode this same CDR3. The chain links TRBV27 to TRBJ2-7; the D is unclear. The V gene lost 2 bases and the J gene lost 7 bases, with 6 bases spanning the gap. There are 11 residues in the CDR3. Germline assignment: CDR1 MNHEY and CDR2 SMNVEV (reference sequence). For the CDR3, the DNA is TGTGCCAGCAGTTTAGGGTATGAGCAGTACTTC. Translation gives CASSLGYEQYF.

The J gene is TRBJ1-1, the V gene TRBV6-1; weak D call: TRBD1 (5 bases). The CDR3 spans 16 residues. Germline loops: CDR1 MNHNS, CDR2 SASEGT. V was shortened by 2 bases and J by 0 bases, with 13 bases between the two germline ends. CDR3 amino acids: CASSERSGLLNTEAFF. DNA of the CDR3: TGTGCCAGCAGTGAACGGTCGGGACTCCTGAACACTGAAGCTTTCTTT.

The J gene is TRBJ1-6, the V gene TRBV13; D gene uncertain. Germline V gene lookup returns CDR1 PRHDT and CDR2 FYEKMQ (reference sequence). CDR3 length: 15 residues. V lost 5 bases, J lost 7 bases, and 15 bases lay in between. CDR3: CASSESPALNSPLHF. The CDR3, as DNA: TGTGCCAGCAGCGAGAGCCCTGCTCTGAATTCACCCCTCCACTTT.

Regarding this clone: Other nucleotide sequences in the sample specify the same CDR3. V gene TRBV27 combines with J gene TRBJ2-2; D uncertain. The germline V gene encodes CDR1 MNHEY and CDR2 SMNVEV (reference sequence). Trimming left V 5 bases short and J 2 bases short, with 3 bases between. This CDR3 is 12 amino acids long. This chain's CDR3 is CASSPNTGELFF. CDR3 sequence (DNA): TGTGCCAGCAGTCCCAACACCGGGGAGCTGTTTTTT.

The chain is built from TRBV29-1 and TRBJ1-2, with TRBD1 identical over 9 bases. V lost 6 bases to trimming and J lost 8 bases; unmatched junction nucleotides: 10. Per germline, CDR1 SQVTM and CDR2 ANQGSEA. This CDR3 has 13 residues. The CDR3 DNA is TGCAGCGTGAAGGACAGGGGACCTGAGGGCTACACCTTC. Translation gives CSVKDRGPEGYTF.

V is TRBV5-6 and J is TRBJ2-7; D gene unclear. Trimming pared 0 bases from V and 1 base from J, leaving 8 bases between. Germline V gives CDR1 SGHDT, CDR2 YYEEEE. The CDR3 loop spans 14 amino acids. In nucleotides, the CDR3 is TGTGCCAGCAGCTTGGGGGGAAGGTCCTACGAGCAGTACTTC. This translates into CASSLGGRSYEQYF.

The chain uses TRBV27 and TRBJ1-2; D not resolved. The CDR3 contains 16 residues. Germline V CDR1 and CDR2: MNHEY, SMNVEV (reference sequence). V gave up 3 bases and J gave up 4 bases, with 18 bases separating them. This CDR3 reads CASSFQDPRTGYGYTF. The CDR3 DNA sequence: TGTGCCAGCAGTTTCCAGGACCCCAGGACGGGCTATGGCTACACCTTC.

CDR3 protein: CASSQAGTGGYEQYF. The CDR3 bases are TGCGCCAGCAGCCAAGCCGGGACAGGGGGCTACGAGCAGTACTTC. This chain uses TRBV4-1 with TRBJ2-7, with 11 bases that match TRBD1. Trimming took 1 base from V and 3 from J; bases not matched to a gene: 2. The CDR3 consists of 15 residues. The germline gives CDR1 MGHRA, CDR2 YSYEKL.

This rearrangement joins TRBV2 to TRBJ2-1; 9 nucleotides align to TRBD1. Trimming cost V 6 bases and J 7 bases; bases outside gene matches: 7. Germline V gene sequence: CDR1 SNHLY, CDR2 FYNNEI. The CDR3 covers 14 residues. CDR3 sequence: CASRPGTGRNEQFF. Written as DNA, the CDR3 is TGTGCCAGCAGACCCGGGACAGGGCGGAATGAGCAGTTCTTC.

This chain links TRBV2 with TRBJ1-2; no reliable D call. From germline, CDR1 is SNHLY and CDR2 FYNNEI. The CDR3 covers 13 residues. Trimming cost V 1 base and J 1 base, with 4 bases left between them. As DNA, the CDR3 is TGTGCCAGCAGTGAAGGGGATAACTATGGCTACACCTTC. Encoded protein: CASSEGDNYGYTF.

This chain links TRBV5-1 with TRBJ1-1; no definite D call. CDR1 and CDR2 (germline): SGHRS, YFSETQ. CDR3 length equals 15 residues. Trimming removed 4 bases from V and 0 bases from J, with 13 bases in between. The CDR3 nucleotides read TGCGCCAGCAGCGGCGGACGGATCATGAACACTGAAGCTTTCTTT. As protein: CASSGGRIMNTEAFF.

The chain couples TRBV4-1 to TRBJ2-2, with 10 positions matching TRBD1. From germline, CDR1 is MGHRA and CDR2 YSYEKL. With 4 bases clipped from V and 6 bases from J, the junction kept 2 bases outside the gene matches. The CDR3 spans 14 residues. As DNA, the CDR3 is TGCGCCAGCAGCCCGGGACAGGGGTCCGGGGAGCTGTTTTTT. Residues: CASSPGQGSGELFF.